The T cell receptor beta chain described here comes from a study of blood T cells in healthy people across ages. Study-wide points: Strong correlation linked observed beta diversity and percent naive T cells.

It was with a sample-barcoded 5' primer and a J-beta primer mix that a second PCR of roughly 6 to 12 cycles was run. MiXCR, run by TCRdb on the 5' RACE reads, gives a single entry per CDR3 protein. The profile covers over 950,000 distinct CDR3 sequences, with 45% to 60% appearing a single time and about a fifth taken by the ten largest. Donors were healthy Caucasian individuals from Russia aged roughly 6 to 90. This clonotype was seen a few times. Its antigen is currently unknown. The source material was blood. This clonotype was obtained from a woman in her sixties in good health.

This CDR3 is CASSQLGRPWIELFF. CDR3 DNA: TGTGCCAGCAGCCAGCTAGGGCGCCCTTGGATAGAACTGTTTTTT. The chain has TRBV3-1 and TRBJ1-4; D unresolved. The CDR3 is made up of 15 amino acids. Germline V CDR1 and CDR2: LGHDT, YNNKEL (reference sequence). The ends were cut back, 3 bases at V and 12 bases at J, with 20 bases in the middle.